The 5 T cell receptor beta chains reported below all come from one sample, sequenced in a study of monozygotic twins with inflammatory bowel disease. Reanalyzing the 5' RACE reads, TCRdb keeps one entry per CDR3 protein, without DNA. The sample table sets out approximately 120,000 distinct CDR3 sequences. Sequencing used blood. These receptors were taken from a human donor with ulcerative colitis or Crohn's disease, or a healthy co-twin of an affected twin (not recorded which).

V is TRBV12-3 or TRBV12-4 and J is TRBJ1-1; the TCRdb D gene call, TRBD1, has no DNA to confirm it. The CDR3 spans 13 residues. CDR3 residues: CASSSQGNTEAFF.

The V call is TRBV5-6, the J call TRBJ2-1; absent DNA, TCRdb's TRBD1 call cannot be checked. CDR3 length: 18 amino acids. Germline V CDR1 and CDR2: SGHDT, YYEEEE. The CDR3: CASSPRRVAYRGYNEQFF.

The chain has TRBV12-3 or TRBV12-4 and TRBJ1-5; the TRBD1 assignment by TCRdb is unverifiable without DNA. The CDR3 has 14 amino acids. The CDR3 protein is CASTLTGSNQPQHF.

The V call is TRBV2, the J call TRBJ2-7; TCRdb designates TRBD2, a call that cannot be tested without DNA. There are 15 residues in the CDR3. Germline V gene sequence: CDR1 SNHLY, CDR2 FYNNEI. CDR3 residues: CASTGGTFSSYEQYF.

The V and J genes are TRBV12-3 or TRBV12-4 and TRBJ1-1; the D call of TRBD1 rests on TCRdb alone, since no DNA is present to check it. CDR3 length: 15 amino acids. The CDR3 sequence: CASSPDTGANTEAFF.